Sequencing of this TCR beta chain was carried out in a study of response to subunit inactivated influenza vaccine. One entry per CDR3 protein results from TCRdb running MiXCR on the RT-PCR reads. The data hold 700,000 to 900,000 distinct CDR3 sequences, with 21% observed a single time. General study findings and limits: Each seasonal influenza vaccination recruits few new T cells, the authors suggested.

This clonotype appeared a few times. Its antigen is unknown. The CDR3 extends over 11 amino acids. From germline, CDR1 is DFQATT and CDR2 SNEGSKA (reference sequence). V lost 3 bases, J lost 3 bases, and 5 bases lay in between. Here the sequenced sample was PBMCs from blood, taken 4 to 6 days after vaccination. The receptor's source is a man between 45 and 60 years old who received an inactivated influenza vaccine. The chain uses TRBV20-1 and TRBJ1-2, with D uncertain. Here the CDR3 DNA reads TGCAGTGCTAGGTCAGACTATGGCTACACCTTC. It specifies CSARSDYGYTF.